Below, 14 T cell receptor beta chains from the same sample are listed, as sequenced in a study of blood T cell repertoires in COVID-19. This table comes from immunoSEQ multiplex PCR, and its TCRdb copy is limited to in-frame clones, with some not included. The sample lists fewer than 700,000 clones, roughly 91% occurring once. The sample was peripheral blood. Receptors were obtained from a woman aged 50 to 60 with COVID-19, enrolled during active disease.

In this sample, this clone turned up once. This sequence joins TRBV2 and TRBJ1-2, with TRBD1 identical over 7 bases. CDR1 is SNHLY, CDR2 FYNNEI, per germline. This CDR3 region has 12 residues. V shed 6 bases, J shed 8 bases, and the junction held 6 bases outside the gene matches. This CDR3 reads CASREGAWGYTF. The CDR3 nucleotides read TGTGCCAGCAGAGAGGGGGCATGGGGCTACACCTTC.

V gene TRBV4-1 combines with J gene TRBJ1-1; 7 bases match TRBD1. After removal of 1 base from V and 2 bases from J, the junction contained 10 bases not matched to a gene. The CDR3 is made up of 17 amino acids. Germline values: CDR1 MGHRA, CDR2 YSYEKL. DNA of the CDR3: TGCGCCAGCAGCCAAGGGGGGAAAGGGGGCCCAAACACTGAAGCTTTCTTT. Protein: CASSQGGKGGPNTEAFF.

The rearrangement uses TRBV6-5 and TRBJ1-2; 8 bases line up with TRBD1. After removal of 8 bases from V and 4 bases from J, the junction contained 12 bases not matched to a gene. The germline V gene encodes CDR1 MNHEY and CDR2 SVGAGI. The CDR3 loop spans 15 amino acids. The CDR3 DNA sequence: TGTGCCAGCGGCGTTTCCGGGACAGGCCTCTATGGCTACACCTTC. Encoded protein: CASGVSGTGLYGYTF.

The chain uses TRBV28 and TRBJ1-2, with 11 bases fitting TRBD1. V lost 6 bases and J lost 5; bases outside the gene matches: 8. This CDR3 has 15 amino acids. Germline CDR1 and CDR2: MDHEN and SYDVKM. The CDR3 spells CASSPPGQGAYGYTF. The CDR3 DNA follows: TGTGCCAGCAGCCCTCCCGGACAGGGGGCTTATGGCTACACCTTC.

The V call is TRBV4-1, the J call TRBJ1-4, with 9 bases aligning to TRBD1. Germline-derived CDR1 and CDR2 are MGHRA and YSYEKL. V lost 3 bases to trimming and J lost 5 bases; unmatched junction nucleotides: 4. This CDR3 has 15 amino acids. The CDR3 spells CASSQDRGLNEKLFF. The CDR3 DNA is TGCGCCAGCAGCCAGGACAGGGGCTTAAATGAAAAACTGTTTTTT.

The chain joins TRBV28 to TRBJ2-3; D is perhaps TRBD2 (5 bases). V lost 6 bases and J lost 1, with 8 bases in between. The CDR3 totals 13 residues. Per germline, CDR1 MDHEN and CDR2 SYDVKM. CDR3 DNA sequence: TGTGCCAGCAGCCCCGGGGGCACAGATACGCAGTATTTT. It specifies CASSPGGTDTQYF.

The V gene is TRBV30, the J gene TRBJ1-4; 7 nucleotides match TRBD1. CDR3 size: 16 residues. J gave up 6 bases and V 4 bases, and 14 bases lay outside the gene matches. Germline CDR1 GTSNPN, CDR2 SVGIG (reference sequence). The CDR3 loop is CAWTRKGTEHYEKLFF. DNA for the CDR3: TGTGCCTGGACCAGGAAGGGGACAGAGCACTATGAAAAACTGTTTTTT.

The chain has TRBV5-1 and TRBJ1-6; D remains unclear. V dropped 4 bases and J dropped 0 bases, with 11 bases sitting between them. The length of the CDR3 is 16 residues. Germline CDR1 reads SGHRS; CDR2 reads YFSETQ. The chain's CDR3 is CASSAGLYSYNSPLHF. In DNA form, the CDR3 reads TGCGCCAGCAGCGCCGGACTCTACTCCTATAATTCACCCCTCCACTTT.

The rearrangement links TRBV25-1 to TRBJ2-3, with 10 nucleotides matching TRBD1. CDR1 and CDR2 from the germline V gene are MGHDK and SYGVNS. This CDR3 region has 12 residues. The V and J ends lost 2 bases and 14 bases, in that order; junction bases with no gene match: 4. CDR3 nucleotides: TGTGCCAGCAGTGAACCGGGACAGGGGCGGTATTTT. Translating it yields CASSEPGQGRYF.

The V gene is TRBV12-3 or TRBV12-4, the J gene TRBJ1-1; D unresolved. Trimming cost V 5 bases and J 4 bases, with 5 bases left between them. This CDR3 comprises 11 residues. CDR3 sequence reads: CASSRSTEAFF. CDR3 DNA: TGTGCCAGCAGTAGGAGCACTGAAGCTTTCTTT.

The gene calls are TRBV19 and TRBJ2-7; TRBD2 matches 8 bases. The trim removed 2 bases at V and 6 bases at J, leaving 6 bases unmatched. This CDR3 has 14 amino acids. CDR1 is LNHDA and CDR2 is SQIVND in the germline V gene (reference sequence). The CDR3 sequence: CASSISGGAGEQYF. Written as DNA, the CDR3 is TGTGCCAGTAGTATATCGGGGGGGGCAGGCGAGCAGTACTTC.

The chain is built from TRBV7-2 and TRBJ2-6; D remains unclear. V lost 5 bases to trimming and J lost 1 base, with 12 bases between them. Germline V CDR1 and CDR2: SGHTA, FQGNSA. The CDR3 has 16 amino acids. In nucleotides, the CDR3 is TGTGCCAGCAGCATCTTTCGGGTTTCTGGGGCCAACGTCCTGACTTTC. It encodes CASSIFRVSGANVLTF.

This chain connects TRBV18 to TRBJ2-3; the D gene is possibly TRBD1 (6 bases). The V end lost 6 bases, the J end lost 1 base, and 11 bases lay between the germline ends. CDR1 is KGHSH, CDR2 LQKENI, per germline. The CDR3 spans 14 residues. CDR3 region: CASSPRTGTDTQYF. CDR3 in DNA: TGTGCCAGCTCCCCTAGGACAGGCACAGATACGCAGTATTTT.

The chain links TRBV27 to TRBJ1-2, with TRBD1 identical over 9 bases. The length of the CDR3 is 16 residues. Germline CDR1 reads MNHEY; CDR2 reads SMNVEV (reference sequence). Germline trimming cut 2 bases from V and 8 bases from J; bases unmatched to any gene: 12. For the CDR3, the DNA is TGTGCCAGCAGTTTAAACTCGGGACAGGGTATAGGCGGCTACACCTTC. This encodes CASSLNSGQGIGGYTF.